A single TCR beta chain is shown here with its context. Clones were sequenced by immunoSEQ multiplex PCR, and TCRdb holds only the in-frame ones, with some missing. The sample holds around 250,000 clones, 80% to 90% seen once. This sample is part of a study of blood T cell repertoires in COVID-19. Germline V gene lookup returns CDR1 MNHEY and CDR2 SVGAGI. CDR3 length: 16 residues. The V gene end was trimmed by 2 bases and the J gene end by 5 bases; junction bases not matched to a gene: 8. Sequenced material: PBMCs or T cells enriched from blood (not recorded which). This chain connects TRBV6-5 to TRBJ1-4; 7 nucleotides match TRBD1. The receptor's source is a man aged 18 to 29 who had recovered from COVID-19. The DNA of the CDR3 is TGTGCCAGCAGTTACCGACCCGGGACAGCGAATGAAAAACTGTTTTTT. It encodes CASSYRPGTANEKLFF.